The TCR beta chain under discussion was sequenced for a study of T cells in Graves' hyperthyroidism and ophthalmopathy. Graves' hyperthyroidism without ophthalmopathy progression within 18 months was termed stable. Patients were excluded for uncontrolled infection, other autoimmune disease, pregnancy or lactation. Template material for amplifying TCR beta CDR3 regions consisted of RNA transcripts. TCR CDR3 regions were first amplified by RT-PCR with HTBI primers. TCRdb itself ran the multiplex PCR reads through MiXCR, one entry per CDR3 protein. Of approximately 630,000 distinct CDR3 sequences in the sample, 15% to 20% were seen once. CDR3 size: 15 residues. V was cut by 4 bases and J by 4 bases, with 15 bases left in between. The germline V gene has CDR1 MDHEN and CDR2 SYDVKM. In this sample, this clonotype turned up many times.

The source material was blood. The TCR comes from a woman in her 30s with Graves' hyperthyroidism. The chain uses TRBV28 and TRBJ2-3; D possibly corresponds to TRBD2 (5 bases). CDR3 residues: CASSWWETSADTQYF. The CDR3, as DNA: TGTGCCAGCAGTTGGTGGGAGACGAGTGCAGATACGCAGTATTTT.